This TCR beta chain was recovered during a study of control samples from healthy donors and cancer patients. Germline-derived CDR1 and CDR2 are WNHNN and SYGVQD (reference sequence). The CDR3 is 13 residues long. Trimming took 0 bases from V and 8 from J, leaving 10 bases between them. Generated by immunoSEQ multiplex PCR, the TCRdb table keeps only in-frame clones and is missing some. The sample has 100,000 to 150,000 clones; nearly 90% are singletons. The chain joins TRBV10-1 to TRBJ1-2; D unresolved. The receptor's source is a man in his fifties with head and neck cancer. Sequenced sample: PBMCs. The CDR3 region has the DNA TGCGCCAGCAGTGAGTCGACGTCCGGCGGCTACACCTTC. This encodes CASSESTSGGYTF.